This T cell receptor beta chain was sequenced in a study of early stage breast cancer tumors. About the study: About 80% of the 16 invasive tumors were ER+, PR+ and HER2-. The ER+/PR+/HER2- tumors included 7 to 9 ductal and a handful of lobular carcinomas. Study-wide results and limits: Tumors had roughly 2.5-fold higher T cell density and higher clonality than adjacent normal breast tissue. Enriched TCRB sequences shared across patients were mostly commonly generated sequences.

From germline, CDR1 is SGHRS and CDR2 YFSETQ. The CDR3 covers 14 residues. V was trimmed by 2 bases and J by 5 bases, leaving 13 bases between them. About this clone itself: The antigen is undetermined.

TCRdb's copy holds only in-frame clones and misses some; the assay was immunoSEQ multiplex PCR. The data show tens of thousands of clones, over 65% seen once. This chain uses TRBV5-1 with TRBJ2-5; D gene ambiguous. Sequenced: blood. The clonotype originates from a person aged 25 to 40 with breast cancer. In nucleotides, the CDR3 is TGCGCCAGCAGCTTAGCCCAGTTTCGGGAGACCCAGTACTTC. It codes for CASSLAQFRETQYF.